This T cell receptor beta chain emerged from a study of cytotoxic CD8 clonotypes in ibrutinib-treated CLL. The source of around 1.9 micrograms of genomic DNA for TCR beta libraries was cryopreserved PBMCs. In regard to this clone: Its antigen is unknown.

Trimming took 6 bases from V and 0 from J, leaving 12 bases between them. The V gene's germline CDR1 is MDHEN and CDR2 SYDVKM. The CDR3 totals 15 residues. Assay: immunoSEQ multiplex PCR; the TCRdb copy retains only in-frame clones and omits some. The sample holds tens of thousands of clones, around two thirds seen once. Findings and limits, study-wide: Clonality rose at ibrutinib response and fell back toward baseline at progression. Exceeding age-matched healthy donors, baseline clonality also tracked the counts of circulating CD8+ T cells.

The receptor's source is a human donor with chronic lymphocytic leukemia. V gene TRBV28 combines with J gene TRBJ2-1; D not resolved. Sequencing was performed on PBMCs, taken after 24 months of ibrutinib treatment. The CDR3 is CASSRPGSSYNEQFF. CDR3 DNA sequence: TGTGCCAGCAGCCGCCCCGGAAGCTCCTACAATGAGCAGTTCTTC.